The clone carrying this TCR beta chain was counted at least ten times. Its antigen is unknown. The data derive from a study of response to subunit inactivated influenza vaccine. General study findings and limits: The authors suggested that few new T cells are recruited per seasonal influenza vaccination.

Each CDR3 protein is one row after TCRdb ran MiXCR on the RT-PCR reads. Of under 550,000 distinct CDR3 sequences in the sample, approximately 7.3% were seen once. This CDR3 has 11 residues. Germline CDR1 is MGHDK and CDR2 is SYGVNS. V was clipped by 4 bases and J by 3 bases, with 4 bases between them. The V gene is TRBV25-1, the J gene TRBJ2-7, with D unresolved. The sequence was obtained from a man aged 50 to 69 who received an inactivated influenza vaccine. This specimen was PBMCs from blood, taken around 2 years after vaccination. CDR3 bases: TGTGCCAGCAGTGGTGGCTACGAGCAGTACTTC. This translates into CASSGGYEQYF.